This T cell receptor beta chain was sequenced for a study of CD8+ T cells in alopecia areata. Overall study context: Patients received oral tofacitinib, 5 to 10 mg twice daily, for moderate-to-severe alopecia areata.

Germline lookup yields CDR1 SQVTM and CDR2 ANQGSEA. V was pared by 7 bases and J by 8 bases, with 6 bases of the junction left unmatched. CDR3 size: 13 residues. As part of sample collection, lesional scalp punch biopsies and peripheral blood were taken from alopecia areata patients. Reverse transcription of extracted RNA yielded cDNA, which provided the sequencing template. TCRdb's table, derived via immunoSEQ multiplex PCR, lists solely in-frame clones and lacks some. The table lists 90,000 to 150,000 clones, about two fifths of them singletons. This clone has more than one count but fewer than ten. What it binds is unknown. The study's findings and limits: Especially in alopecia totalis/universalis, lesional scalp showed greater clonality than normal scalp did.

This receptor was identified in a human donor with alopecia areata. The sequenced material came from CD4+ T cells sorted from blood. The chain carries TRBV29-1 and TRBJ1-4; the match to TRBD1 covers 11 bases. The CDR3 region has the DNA TGCAGCGCCATTCGGACAGGGGGCGAAAAACTGTTTTTT. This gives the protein CSAIRTGGEKLFF.